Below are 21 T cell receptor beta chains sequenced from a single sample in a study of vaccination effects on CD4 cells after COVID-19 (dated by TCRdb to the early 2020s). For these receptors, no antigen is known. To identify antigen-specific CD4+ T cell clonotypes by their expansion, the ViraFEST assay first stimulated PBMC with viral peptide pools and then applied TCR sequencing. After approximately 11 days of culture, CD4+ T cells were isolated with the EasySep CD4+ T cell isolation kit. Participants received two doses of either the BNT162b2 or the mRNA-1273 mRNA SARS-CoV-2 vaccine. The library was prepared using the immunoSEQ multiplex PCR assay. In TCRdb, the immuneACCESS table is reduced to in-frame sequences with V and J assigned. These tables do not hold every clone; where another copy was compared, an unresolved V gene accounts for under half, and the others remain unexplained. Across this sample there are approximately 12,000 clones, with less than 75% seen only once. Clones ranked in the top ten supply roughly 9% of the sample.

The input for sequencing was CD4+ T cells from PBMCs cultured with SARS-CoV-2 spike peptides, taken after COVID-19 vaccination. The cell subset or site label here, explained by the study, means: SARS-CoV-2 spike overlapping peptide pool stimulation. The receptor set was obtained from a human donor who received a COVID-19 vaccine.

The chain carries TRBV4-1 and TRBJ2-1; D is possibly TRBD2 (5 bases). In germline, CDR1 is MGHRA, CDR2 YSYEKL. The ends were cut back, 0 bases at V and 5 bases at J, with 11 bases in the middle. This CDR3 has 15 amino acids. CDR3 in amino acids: CASSQEGGLHNEQFF. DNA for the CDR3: TGCGCCAGCAGCCAAGAAGGCGGGCTTCACAATGAGCAGTTCTTC.

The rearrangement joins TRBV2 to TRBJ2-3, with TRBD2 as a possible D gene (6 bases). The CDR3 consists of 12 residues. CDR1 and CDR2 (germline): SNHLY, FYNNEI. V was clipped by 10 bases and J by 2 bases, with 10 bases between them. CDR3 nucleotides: TGTGCCACGGGACTTCACACAGATACGCAGTATTTT. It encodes CATGLHTDTQYF.

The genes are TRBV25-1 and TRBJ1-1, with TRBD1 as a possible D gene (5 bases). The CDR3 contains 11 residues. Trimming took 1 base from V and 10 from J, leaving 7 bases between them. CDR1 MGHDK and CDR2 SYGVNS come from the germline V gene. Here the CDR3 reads CASSEFGTAFF. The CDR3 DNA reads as TGTGCCAGCAGTGAATTTGGGACAGCTTTCTTT. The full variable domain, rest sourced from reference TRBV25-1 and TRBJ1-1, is EADIYQTPRYLVIGTGKKITLECSQTMGHDKMYWYQQDPGMELHLIHYSYGVNSTEKGDLSSESTVSRIRTEHFPLTLESARPSHTSQYLCASSEFGTAFFGQGTRLTVV.

The CDR3 region has the DNA TGTGCCAGCAGTGAAAGGGGGCTGCAGCCCCAGCATTTT. Amino acid sequence: CASSERGLQPQHF. The chain uses TRBV2 and TRBJ1-5, with 7 positions matching TRBD1. With V trimmed by 2 bases and J by 7 bases, 2 bases remained unmatched. This CDR3 has 13 amino acids. The germline V gene has CDR1 SNHLY and CDR2 FYNNEI.

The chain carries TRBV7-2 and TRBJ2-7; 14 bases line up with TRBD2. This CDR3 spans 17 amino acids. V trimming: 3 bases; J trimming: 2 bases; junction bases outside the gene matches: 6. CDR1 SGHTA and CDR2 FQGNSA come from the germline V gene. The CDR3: CASSFRTSGGFTYEQYF. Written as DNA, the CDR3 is TGTGCCAGCAGCTTCAGGACTAGCGGGGGGTTTACCTACGAGCAGTACTTC.

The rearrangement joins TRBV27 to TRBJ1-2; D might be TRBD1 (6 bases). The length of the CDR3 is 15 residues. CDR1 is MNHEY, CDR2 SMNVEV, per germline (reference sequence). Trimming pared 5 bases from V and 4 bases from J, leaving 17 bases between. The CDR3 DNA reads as TGTGCCAGCAGTAACTCACAGGGATTGGGCTATGGCTACACCTTC. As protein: CASSNSQGLGYGYTF.

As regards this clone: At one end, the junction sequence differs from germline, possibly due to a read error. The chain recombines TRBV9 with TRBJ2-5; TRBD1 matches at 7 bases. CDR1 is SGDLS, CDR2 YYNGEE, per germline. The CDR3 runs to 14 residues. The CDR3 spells CASSVGTVQETQYF. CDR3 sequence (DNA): TGTGCCAGCAGTGTAGGGACAGTCCAAGAGACCCAGTACTTC.

This chain's CDR3 is CSGYTQGKDTQYF. CDR3 nucleotides: TGCAGCGGCTACACCCAGGGTAAAGATACGCAGTATTTT. V gene TRBV29-1 combines with J gene TRBJ2-3, with D possibly being TRBD1 (5 bases). The CDR3 is 13 amino acids. Germline-derived CDR1 and CDR2 are SQVTM and ANQGSEA. V lost 7 bases and J 5 bases, leaving 16 bases between the germline ends.

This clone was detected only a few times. In DNA form, the CDR3 reads TGTGCCAGCAGCTTGATGTTCGGAACAGACGCCTATGGCTACACCTTC. Protein sequence: CASSLMFGTDAYGYTF. The chain is built from TRBV7-2 and TRBJ1-2; D is ambiguous. The CDR3 has 16 amino acids. Per the germline V gene, CDR1 is SGHTA and CDR2 is FQGNSA. Trimming pared 3 bases from V and 4 bases from J, leaving 18 bases between.

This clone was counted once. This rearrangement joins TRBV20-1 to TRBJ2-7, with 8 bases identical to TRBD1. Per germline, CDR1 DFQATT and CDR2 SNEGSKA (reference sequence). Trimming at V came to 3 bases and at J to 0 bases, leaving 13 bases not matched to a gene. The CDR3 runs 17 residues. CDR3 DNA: TGCAGTGCTAGTGTTGGACAGGGTCCCACTAGCTCCTACGAGCAGTACTTC. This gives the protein CSASVGQGPTSSYEQYF.

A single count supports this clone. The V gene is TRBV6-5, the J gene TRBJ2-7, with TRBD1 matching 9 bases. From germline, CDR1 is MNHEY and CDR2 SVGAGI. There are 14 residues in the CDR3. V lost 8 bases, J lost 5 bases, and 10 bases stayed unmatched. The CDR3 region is CASRAGTGNHEQYF. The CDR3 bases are TGTGCCAGCCGGGCCGGGACAGGGAACCACGAGCAGTACTTC.

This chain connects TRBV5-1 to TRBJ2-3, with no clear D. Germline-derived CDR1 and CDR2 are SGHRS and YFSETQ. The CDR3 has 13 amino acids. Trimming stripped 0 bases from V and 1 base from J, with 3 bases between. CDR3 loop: CASSLDGTDTQYF. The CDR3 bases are TGCGCCAGCAGCTTGGATGGCACAGATACGCAGTATTTT.

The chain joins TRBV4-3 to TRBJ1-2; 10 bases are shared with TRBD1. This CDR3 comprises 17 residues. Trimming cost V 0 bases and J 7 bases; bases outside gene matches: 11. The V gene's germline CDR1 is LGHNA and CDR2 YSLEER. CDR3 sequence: CASSQEGGRQGAIGYTF. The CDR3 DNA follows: TGCGCCAGCAGCCAAGAAGGGGGAAGACAGGGGGCGATTGGCTACACCTTC.

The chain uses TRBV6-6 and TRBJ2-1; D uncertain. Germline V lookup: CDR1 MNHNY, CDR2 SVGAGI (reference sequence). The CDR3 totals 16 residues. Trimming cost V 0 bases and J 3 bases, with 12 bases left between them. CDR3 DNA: TGTGCCAGCAGTTACTCGAGTCTCTATGGCTACAATGAGCAGTTCTTC. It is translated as CASSYSSLYGYNEQFF.

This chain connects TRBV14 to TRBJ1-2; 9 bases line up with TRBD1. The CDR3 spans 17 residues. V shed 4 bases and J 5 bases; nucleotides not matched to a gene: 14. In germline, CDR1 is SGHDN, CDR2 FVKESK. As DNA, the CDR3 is TGTGCCAGCAGCCCGAAAACCGGGAGGACAGGGGTATATGGCTACACCTTC. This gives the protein CASSPKTGRTGVYGYTF.

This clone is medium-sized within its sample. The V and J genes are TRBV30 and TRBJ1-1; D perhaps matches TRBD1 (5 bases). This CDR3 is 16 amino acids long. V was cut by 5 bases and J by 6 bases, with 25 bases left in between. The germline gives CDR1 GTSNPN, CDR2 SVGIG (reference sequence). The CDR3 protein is CAWGGRAGQSSAEAFF. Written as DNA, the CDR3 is TGTGCCTGGGGGGGGAGGGCAGGTCAGAGTAGCGCTGAAGCTTTCTTT.

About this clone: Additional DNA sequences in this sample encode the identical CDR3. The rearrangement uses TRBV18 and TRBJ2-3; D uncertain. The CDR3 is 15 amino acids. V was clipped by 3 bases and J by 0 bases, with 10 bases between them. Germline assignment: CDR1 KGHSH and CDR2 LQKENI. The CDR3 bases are TGTGCCAGCTCACCGGTGGGTGGCAGCACAGATACGCAGTATTTT. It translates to CASSPVGGSTDTQYF.

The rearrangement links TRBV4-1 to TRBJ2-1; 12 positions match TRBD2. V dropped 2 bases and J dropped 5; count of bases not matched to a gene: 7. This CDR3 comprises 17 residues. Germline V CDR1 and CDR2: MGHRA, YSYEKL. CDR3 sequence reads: CASSQRPLAGGNNEQFF. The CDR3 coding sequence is TGCGCCAGCAGCCAACGTCCCCTAGCGGGAGGGAACAATGAGCAGTTCTTC.

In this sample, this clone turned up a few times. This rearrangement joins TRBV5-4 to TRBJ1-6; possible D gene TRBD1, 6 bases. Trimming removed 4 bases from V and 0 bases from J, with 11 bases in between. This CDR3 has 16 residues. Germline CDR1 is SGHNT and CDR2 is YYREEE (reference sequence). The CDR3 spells CASSQGGSSYNSPLHF. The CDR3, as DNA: TGTGCCAGCAGCCAAGGGGGGAGCTCCTATAATTCACCCCTCCACTTT.

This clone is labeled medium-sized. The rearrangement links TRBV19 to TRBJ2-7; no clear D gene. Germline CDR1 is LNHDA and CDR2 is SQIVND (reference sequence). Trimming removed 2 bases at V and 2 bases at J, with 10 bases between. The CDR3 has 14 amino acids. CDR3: CASSIYNGPYEQYF. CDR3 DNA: TGTGCCAGTAGTATATATAACGGACCCTACGAGCAGTACTTC.

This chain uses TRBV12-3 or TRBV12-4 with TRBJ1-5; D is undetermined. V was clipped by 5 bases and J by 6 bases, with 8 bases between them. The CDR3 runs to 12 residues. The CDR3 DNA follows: TGTGCCAGCAGTCCCGGGAGTCAGCCCCAGCATTTT. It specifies CASSPGSQPQHF.